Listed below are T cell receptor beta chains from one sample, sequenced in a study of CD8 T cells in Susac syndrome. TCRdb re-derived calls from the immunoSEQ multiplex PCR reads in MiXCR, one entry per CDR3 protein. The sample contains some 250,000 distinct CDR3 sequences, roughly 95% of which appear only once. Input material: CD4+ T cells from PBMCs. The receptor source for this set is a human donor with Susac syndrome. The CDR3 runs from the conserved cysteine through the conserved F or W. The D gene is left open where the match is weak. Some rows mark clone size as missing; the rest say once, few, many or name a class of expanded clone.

cdr3_nt: TGCAGCGGTACCCCCCAGGGGGCATCCAACTATGGCTACACCTTC; cdr3_aa: CSGTPQGASNYGYTF; clone_size: .; d_call: TRBD1; cdr3_length: 15; v_call: TRBV29-1; j_call: TRBJ1-2
cdr3_nt: TGCAGCGTTGAATTACTAGCGGGATTCGGGACCTACGAGCAGTACTTC; cdr3_aa: CSVELLAGFGTYEQYF; clone_size: once; d_call: TRBD2; cdr3_length: 16; v_call: TRBV29-1; j_call: TRBJ2-7
cdr3_nt: TGTGCCAGCAGCTTAGAGGCCAGAGACTATGGCTACACCTTC; cdr3_aa: CASSLEARDYGYTF; clone_size: .; d_call: .; cdr3_length: 14; v_call: TRBV7-2; j_call: TRBJ1-2
cdr3_nt: TGTGCCAGCAGCTTGGAGGACCTTCGGAATGAGCAGTTCTTC; cdr3_aa: CASSLEDLRNEQFF; clone_size: .; d_call: .; cdr3_length: 14; v_call: TRBV5-4; j_call: TRBJ2-1
cdr3_nt: TGCGCCAGCAGCCAAGGACAGGCCGCCTACAATGAGCAGTTCTTC; cdr3_aa: CASSQGQAAYNEQFF; clone_size: .; d_call: .; cdr3_length: 15; v_call: TRBV4-1; j_call: TRBJ2-1
cdr3_nt: TGTGCCAGCAGCCCCAGGACAGGCACCTCAACTAATGAAAAACTGTTTTTT; cdr3_aa: CASSPRTGTSTNEKLFF; clone_size: .; d_call: TRBD1; cdr3_length: 17; v_call: TRBV7-8; j_call: TRBJ1-4
cdr3_nt: TGCAGCGTTGTGGTGGTGGAATATGGCTACACCTTC; cdr3_aa: CSVVVVEYGYTF; clone_size: .; d_call: .; cdr3_length: 12; v_call: TRBV29-1; j_call: TRBJ1-2
cdr3_nt: TGCAGCGTTTCCCACGGCAGGAACACTGAAGCTTTCTTT; cdr3_aa: CSVSHGRNTEAFF; clone_size: .; d_call: .; cdr3_length: 13; v_call: TRBV29-1; j_call: TRBJ1-1
cdr3_nt: TGTGCCAGCAGCCATGAGGCGGGCGGAAACACCATATATTTT; cdr3_aa: CASSHEAGGNTIYF; clone_size: .; d_call: .; cdr3_length: 14; v_call: TRBV3-1; j_call: TRBJ1-3
cdr3_nt: TGCAGTGCCGCCGAGGGACTAGCGGGATTACAGAGCTCCTACAATGAGCAGTTCTTC; cdr3_aa: CSAAEGLAGLQSSYNEQFF; clone_size: .; d_call: TRBD2; cdr3_length: 19; v_call: TRBV20-1; j_call: TRBJ2-1
cdr3_nt: TGTGCCAGCAGTCCGACGAGCGGGGGGCGGCCACACTTC; cdr3_aa: CASSPTSGGRPHF; clone_size: .; d_call: TRBD2; cdr3_length: 13; v_call: TRBV12-3/TRBV12-4; j_call: TRBJ2-7
cdr3_nt: TGCAGTGCGCTGGAACAAGCCAAAAACATTCAGTACTTC; cdr3_aa: CSALEQAKNIQYF; clone_size: .; d_call: .; cdr3_length: 13; v_call: TRBV20-1; j_call: TRBJ2-4
cdr3_nt: TGTGCCAGCAGTTACGCGGGCCCTGCCTACAATGAGCAGTTCTTC; cdr3_aa: CASSYAGPAYNEQFF; clone_size: .; d_call: .; cdr3_length: 15; v_call: TRBV6-5; j_call: TRBJ2-1
cdr3_nt: TGTGCCAGCTCACCGTCCGGGACTAGCGGGAGTACGAATGAGCAGTTCTTC; cdr3_aa: CASSPSGTSGSTNEQFF; clone_size: .; d_call: TRBD2; cdr3_length: 17; v_call: TRBV18; j_call: TRBJ2-1
cdr3_nt: TGTGCCAGCAGTGAAGGACAGGGGGTCAGTGAGCAGTTCTTC; cdr3_aa: CASSEGQGVSEQFF; clone_size: once; d_call: TRBD1; cdr3_length: 14; v_call: TRBV6-1; j_call: TRBJ2-1
cdr3_nt: TGTGCCAGCAGCCCCGGACAGGGCGCAGATACGCAGTATTTT; cdr3_aa: CASSPGQGADTQYF; clone_size: .; d_call: TRBD1; cdr3_length: 14; v_call: TRBV9; j_call: TRBJ2-3
cdr3_nt: TGCGCCACAGAAGGGTCGAGGTCCCTCCAACTCAACACCGGGGAGCTGTTTTTT; cdr3_aa: CATEGSRSLQLNTGELFF; clone_size: .; d_call: .; cdr3_length: 18; v_call: TRBV5-1; j_call: TRBJ2-2
cdr3_nt: TGTGCCAGCAGCCTCAATCAGGTCGCTCAGGGAGAGGAGACCCAGTACTTC; cdr3_aa: CASSLNQVAQGEETQYF; clone_size: .; d_call: .; cdr3_length: 17; v_call: TRBV9; j_call: TRBJ2-5
cdr3_nt: TGTGCCAGCAGCCAAGAAGCTTCCGGCGGGAAGTTTAAGTTTGGCACAGATACGCAGTATTTT; cdr3_aa: CASSQEASGGKFKFGTDTQYF; clone_size: .; d_call: .; cdr3_length: 21; v_call: TRBV4-2; j_call: TRBJ2-3
cdr3_nt: TGTGCCAGCAGTCCACGGGTTCCAGCTAACTATGGCTACACCTTC; cdr3_aa: CASSPRVPANYGYTF; clone_size: .; d_call: .; cdr3_length: 15; v_call: TRBV6-5; j_call: TRBJ1-2
cdr3_nt: TGCAGTGCCAACAGGGGGAAAGAGACCCAGTACTTC; cdr3_aa: CSANRGKETQYF; clone_size: .; d_call: TRBD1; cdr3_length: 12; v_call: TRBV20-1; j_call: TRBJ2-5
cdr3_nt: TGTGCCACCAGTGATCCAGTCACAGAGAACACCGGGGAGCTGTTTTTT; cdr3_aa: CATSDPVTENTGELFF; clone_size: .; d_call: .; cdr3_length: 16; v_call: TRBV24-1; j_call: TRBJ2-2
cdr3_nt: TGTGCCAGCAGCCATTTGGACAGGGACGGTGCTGAAGCTTTCTTT; cdr3_aa: CASSHLDRDGAEAFF; clone_size: .; d_call: TRBD1; cdr3_length: 15; v_call: TRBV3-1; j_call: TRBJ1-1
cdr3_nt: TGTGCCAGCAGCTACGTCCGGCCTAGACGGACCAAAAACATTCAGTACTTC; cdr3_aa: CASSYVRPRRTKNIQYF; clone_size: .; d_call: .; cdr3_length: 17; v_call: TRBV6-5; j_call: TRBJ2-4
cdr3_nt: TGTGCCAGCAGCCGCGAAACGTCTAGCACAGATACGCAGTATTTT; cdr3_aa: CASSRETSSTDTQYF; clone_size: .; d_call: .; cdr3_length: 15; v_call: TRBV5-6; j_call: TRBJ2-3
cdr3_nt: TGCGCCAGCAGTAGCGGGAGTACCTACGAGCAGTACTTC; cdr3_aa: CASSSGSTYEQYF; clone_size: .; d_call: TRBD2; cdr3_length: 13; v_call: TRBV5-1; j_call: TRBJ2-7
cdr3_nt: TGTGCCAGTAGTAGAAGGACAGGGTTTGGCACTGAAGCTTTCTTT; cdr3_aa: CASSRRTGFGTEAFF; clone_size: .; d_call: TRBD1; cdr3_length: 15; v_call: TRBV19; j_call: TRBJ1-1
cdr3_nt: TGTGCCATCAGTGAGTCGAGAGGCTACACCTTC; cdr3_aa: CAISESRGYTF; clone_size: once; d_call: .; cdr3_length: 11; v_call: TRBV10-3; j_call: TRBJ1-2
cdr3_nt: TGCAGTGCTAGAGCGGGGAGTTCGGCAGATACGCAGTATTTT; cdr3_aa: CSARAGSSADTQYF; clone_size: .; d_call: .; cdr3_length: 14; v_call: TRBV20-1; j_call: TRBJ2-3
cdr3_nt: TGTGCCAGCAGTTACTCCTGGGCAGAAATTGAGACCCAGTACTTC; cdr3_aa: CASSYSWAEIETQYF; clone_size: .; d_call: .; cdr3_length: 15; v_call: TRBV6-5; j_call: TRBJ2-5
cdr3_nt: TGTGCCAGCAGCCGCGGACTAGCGGGAGGGCCCTACAATGAGCAGTTCTTC; cdr3_aa: CASSRGLAGGPYNEQFF; clone_size: .; d_call: TRBD2; cdr3_length: 17; v_call: TRBV13; j_call: TRBJ2-1
cdr3_nt: TGTGCCAGCAGCTTAACTGTAGATCCCAAAAACATTCAGTACTTC; cdr3_aa: CASSLTVDPKNIQYF; clone_size: .; d_call: .; cdr3_length: 15; v_call: TRBV7-3; j_call: TRBJ2-4
cdr3_nt: TGTGCCTGGGAACAGGGGAGTGGCGGGAACACTGAAGCTTTCTTT; cdr3_aa: CAWEQGSGGNTEAFF; clone_size: .; d_call: TRBD1; cdr3_length: 15; v_call: TRBV5-4; j_call: TRBJ1-1
cdr3_nt: TGTGCCAGCAGCGTAGTGCCGGGGCCGACTGAAGCTTTCTTT; cdr3_aa: CASSVVPGPTEAFF; clone_size: .; d_call: .; cdr3_length: 14; v_call: TRBV9; j_call: TRBJ1-1
cdr3_nt: TGCGCCAGCAGCCAAGTAAACTCGGACACTGAAGCTTTCTTT; cdr3_aa: CASSQVNSDTEAFF; clone_size: .; d_call: .; cdr3_length: 14; v_call: TRBV4-1; j_call: TRBJ1-1
cdr3_nt: TGCAGTGCCACCGGCGGCGGCGGCGGTAATGAAAAACTGTTTTTT; cdr3_aa: CSATGGGGGNEKLFF; clone_size: .; d_call: .; cdr3_length: 15; v_call: TRBV20-1; j_call: TRBJ1-4
cdr3_nt: TGTGCCAGCAGCCATAGACTAGCGGGAGGCCAAAGAAATGAGCAGTTCTTC; cdr3_aa: CASSHRLAGGQRNEQFF; clone_size: .; d_call: TRBD2; cdr3_length: 17; v_call: TRBV14; j_call: TRBJ2-1
cdr3_nt: TGTGCCAGCAGCACCACAGATACGCAGTATTTT; cdr3_aa: CASSTTDTQYF; clone_size: few; d_call: .; cdr3_length: 11; v_call: TRBV3-1; j_call: TRBJ2-3
cdr3_nt: TGTGCCATCAGTGCCCCCCCAAACACTGAAGCTTTCTTT; cdr3_aa: CAISAPPNTEAFF; clone_size: once; d_call: .; cdr3_length: 13; v_call: TRBV10-3; j_call: TRBJ1-1
cdr3_nt: TGTGCCTGGAGTGTATTCGATGAAGCTTTCTTT; cdr3_aa: CAWSVFDEAFF; clone_size: .; d_call: .; cdr3_length: 11; v_call: TRBV30; j_call: TRBJ1-1
cdr3_nt: TGTGCCAGCAGCCTGGACACTTTCAATCAGCCCCAGCATTTT; cdr3_aa: CASSLDTFNQPQHF; clone_size: .; d_call: .; cdr3_length: 14; v_call: TRBV7-9; j_call: TRBJ1-5
cdr3_nt: TGTGCCAGCAGTGGATTTTCAGCGGGCAGAGGCTATGGCTACACCTTC; cdr3_aa: CASSGFSAGRGYGYTF; clone_size: .; d_call: .; cdr3_length: 16; v_call: TRBV12-3/TRBV12-4; j_call: TRBJ1-2
cdr3_nt: TGTGCCAGCAGTACTATAGCGGGAGCCACCTACGAGCAGTACTTC; cdr3_aa: CASSTIAGATYEQYF; clone_size: .; d_call: TRBD2; cdr3_length: 15; v_call: TRBV27; j_call: TRBJ2-7
cdr3_nt: TGTGCCAGCTCTCCCGGCCAAAATCAGCCCCAGCATTTT; cdr3_aa: CASSPGQNQPQHF; clone_size: .; d_call: .; cdr3_length: 13; v_call: TRBV18; j_call: TRBJ1-5
cdr3_nt: TGTGCCACCGGACTAGCGGGCATCTCCTACAATGAGCAGTTCTTC; cdr3_aa: CATGLAGISYNEQFF; clone_size: .; d_call: TRBD2; cdr3_length: 15; v_call: TRBV25-1; j_call: TRBJ2-1
cdr3_nt: TGCGCCAGCAGCCCATTCCCCGGGACTAGCGGCTACGAGCAGTACTTC; cdr3_aa: CASSPFPGTSGYEQYF; clone_size: .; d_call: TRBD2; cdr3_length: 16; v_call: TRBV4-1; j_call: TRBJ2-7
cdr3_nt: TGTGCCAGCAGTTTAAAGGGACAGGGAGGCTATGGCTACACCTTC; cdr3_aa: CASSLKGQGGYGYTF; clone_size: .; d_call: TRBD1; cdr3_length: 15; v_call: TRBV27; j_call: TRBJ1-2
cdr3_nt: TGTGCCAGCAGCTTTTTCAGGGGATCCAATCAGCCCCAGCATTTT; cdr3_aa: CASSFFRGSNQPQHF; clone_size: .; d_call: .; cdr3_length: 15; v_call: TRBV5-8; j_call: TRBJ1-5
cdr3_nt: TGTGCCAGCAGTAAAGGGACTAGCGGGATTACGGGGGAGCTGTTTTTT; cdr3_aa: CASSKGTSGITGELFF; clone_size: .; d_call: TRBD2; cdr3_length: 16; v_call: TRBV12-3/TRBV12-4; j_call: TRBJ2-2
cdr3_nt: TGTGCCTGGAGTGTCCAGGTCGGCGAGCAGTACTTC; cdr3_aa: CAWSVQVGEQYF; clone_size: .; d_call: .; cdr3_length: 12; v_call: TRBV30; j_call: TRBJ2-7
cdr3_nt: TGCAGCGTGAGCAGGGGGATGAACACTGAAGCTTTCTTT; cdr3_aa: CSVSRGMNTEAFF; clone_size: .; d_call: TRBD1; cdr3_length: 13; v_call: TRBV29-1; j_call: TRBJ1-1
cdr3_nt: TGTGCCACCAGTGATCGTGGGCAGGGTAGCGCCGGGGAGCTGTTTTTT; cdr3_aa: CATSDRGQGSAGELFF; clone_size: .; d_call: .; cdr3_length: 16; v_call: TRBV24-1; j_call: TRBJ2-2
cdr3_nt: TGTGCCAGCAGTTACCGGGTCGGGGAGCTGTTTTTT; cdr3_aa: CASSYRVGELFF; clone_size: .; d_call: .; cdr3_length: 12; v_call: TRBV6-2/TRBV6-3; j_call: TRBJ2-2
cdr3_nt: TGTGCCAGCAGTAGCTGGATCTACAATGAGCAGTTCTTC; cdr3_aa: CASSSWIYNEQFF; clone_size: .; d_call: .; cdr3_length: 13; v_call: TRBV14; j_call: TRBJ2-1